This TCR beta chain was sequenced for a study of control samples from healthy donors and cancer patients. The repertoire was sequenced with immunoSEQ multiplex PCR; TCRdb's copy has only in-frame clones and lacks some. This table has about 89,000 clones, under 90% appearing once. Germline V lookup: CDR1 SEHNR, CDR2 FQNEAQ (reference sequence). V lost 3 bases to trimming and J lost 2 bases, with 10 bases between them. The CDR3 consists of 15 residues. This clone has just one count. The sequenced material came from blood. This TCR derives from a middle-aged woman in good health. The chain joins TRBV7-9 to TRBJ2-2, with unresolved D. CDR3 DNA: TGTGCCAGCAGCTTGCGGACGGTCAACACCGGGGAGCTGTTTTTT. This codes for CASSLRTVNTGELFF.